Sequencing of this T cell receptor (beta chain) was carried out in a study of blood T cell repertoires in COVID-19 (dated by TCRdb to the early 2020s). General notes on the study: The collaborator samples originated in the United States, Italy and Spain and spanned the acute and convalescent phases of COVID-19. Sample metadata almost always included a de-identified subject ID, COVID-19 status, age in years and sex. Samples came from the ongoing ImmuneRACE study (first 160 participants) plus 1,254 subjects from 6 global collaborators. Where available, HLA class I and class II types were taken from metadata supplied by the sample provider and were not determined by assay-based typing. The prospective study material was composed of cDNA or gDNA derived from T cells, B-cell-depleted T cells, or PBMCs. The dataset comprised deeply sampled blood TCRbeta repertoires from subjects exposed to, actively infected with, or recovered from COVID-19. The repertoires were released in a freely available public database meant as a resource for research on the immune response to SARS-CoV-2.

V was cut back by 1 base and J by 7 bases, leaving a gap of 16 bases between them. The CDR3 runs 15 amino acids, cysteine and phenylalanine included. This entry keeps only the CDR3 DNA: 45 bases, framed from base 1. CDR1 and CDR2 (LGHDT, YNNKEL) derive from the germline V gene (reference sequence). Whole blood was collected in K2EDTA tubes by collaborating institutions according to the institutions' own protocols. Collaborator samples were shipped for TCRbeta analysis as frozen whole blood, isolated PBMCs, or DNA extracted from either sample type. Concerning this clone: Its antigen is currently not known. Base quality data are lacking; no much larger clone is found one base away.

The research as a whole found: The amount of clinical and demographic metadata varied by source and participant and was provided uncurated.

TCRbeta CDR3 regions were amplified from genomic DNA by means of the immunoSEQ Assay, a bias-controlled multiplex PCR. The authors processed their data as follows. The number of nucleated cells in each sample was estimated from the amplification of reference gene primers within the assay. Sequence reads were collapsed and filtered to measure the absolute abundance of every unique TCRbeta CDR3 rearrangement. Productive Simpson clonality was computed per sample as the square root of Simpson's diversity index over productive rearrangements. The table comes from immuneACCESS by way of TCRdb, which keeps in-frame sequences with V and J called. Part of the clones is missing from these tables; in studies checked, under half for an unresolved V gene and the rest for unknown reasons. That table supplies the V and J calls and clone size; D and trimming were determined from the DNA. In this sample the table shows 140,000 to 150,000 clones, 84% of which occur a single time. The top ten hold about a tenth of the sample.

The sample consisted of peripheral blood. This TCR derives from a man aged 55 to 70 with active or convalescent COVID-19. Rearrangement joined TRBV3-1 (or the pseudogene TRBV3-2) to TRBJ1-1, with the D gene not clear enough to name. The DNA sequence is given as TGTGCCAGCAGCCAAGTTCGCGCACAGCTACGTGAAGCTTTCTTT. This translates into CASSQVRAQLREAFF.